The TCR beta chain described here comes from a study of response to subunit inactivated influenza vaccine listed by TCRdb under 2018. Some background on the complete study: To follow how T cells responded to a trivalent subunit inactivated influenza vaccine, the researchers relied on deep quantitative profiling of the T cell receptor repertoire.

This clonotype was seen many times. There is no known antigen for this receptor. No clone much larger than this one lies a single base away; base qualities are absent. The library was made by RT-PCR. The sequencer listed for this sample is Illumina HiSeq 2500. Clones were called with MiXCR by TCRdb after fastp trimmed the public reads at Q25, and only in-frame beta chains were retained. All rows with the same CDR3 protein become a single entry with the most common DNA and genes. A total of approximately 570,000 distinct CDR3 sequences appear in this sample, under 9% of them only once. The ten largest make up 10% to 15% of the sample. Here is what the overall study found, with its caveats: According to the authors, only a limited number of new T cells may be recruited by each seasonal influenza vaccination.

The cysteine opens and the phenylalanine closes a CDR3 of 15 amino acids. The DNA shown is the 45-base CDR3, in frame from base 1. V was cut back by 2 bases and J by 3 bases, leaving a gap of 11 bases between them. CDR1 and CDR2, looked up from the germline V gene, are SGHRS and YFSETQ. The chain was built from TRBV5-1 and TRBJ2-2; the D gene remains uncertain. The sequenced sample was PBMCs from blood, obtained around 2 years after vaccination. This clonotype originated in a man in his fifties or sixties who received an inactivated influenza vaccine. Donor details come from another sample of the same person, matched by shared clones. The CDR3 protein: CASSFKLQDTGELFF. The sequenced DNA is TGCGCCAGCAGCTTTAAACTTCAAGACACCGGGGAGCTGTTTTTT.